The clone carrying this T cell receptor beta chain was detected many times. The table came from immunoSEQ multiplex PCR; TCRdb's copy has only in-frame clones and leaves some out. This table holds tens of thousands of clones, roughly four fifths found once. The data were obtained in a study of T cell responses to AZD1222 COVID-19 vaccine. The specimen was peripheral blood, collected 28 days after the second AZD1222 dose. This clonotype was obtained from an adult who received the AZD1222 COVID-19 vaccine.

The CDR3 coding sequence is TGCGCCAGCAGCCGAGAGGAAGAAGCCTATGGCTACACCTTC. Translation gives CASSREEEAYGYTF. The V and J genes are TRBV5-1 and TRBJ1-2; D unclear. Trimming stripped 4 bases from V and 4 bases from J, with 14 bases between. This CDR3 has 14 amino acids. In germline, CDR1 is SGHRS, CDR2 YFSETQ.